This TCR beta chain was recovered during a study of cytomegalovirus exposure and HLA in healthy donors. Amplification used 60 Vbeta primers and 13 Jbeta primers. Assay used: immunoSEQ multiplex PCR; TCRdb lists only in-frame clones, some missing. The table shows some 180,000 clones, with around 80% occurring only once. Whereas donors were nominally healthy upon sampling, unrecorded immune exposures were probable. CDR1 SNHLY and CDR2 FYNNEI come from the germline V gene. V shed 7 bases and J 0 bases; nucleotides not matched to a gene: 9. The CDR3 contains 15 residues. As regards this clone: Its matching antigen is unknown.

The study's findings and limits: Associated with HLA alleles at 0.05 false discovery rate in a later analysis were 16,951 TCR beta sequences.

The chain uses TRBV2 and TRBJ2-7; 7 nucleotides align to TRBD1. This TCR came from a girl between 5 and 17 years old in good health and CMV-seropositive. The specimen was PBMCs. CDR3 loop: CASTPQGQYSYEQYF. The CDR3 bases are TGTGCCAGCACCCCACAGGGGCAATACTCCTACGAGCAGTACTTC.